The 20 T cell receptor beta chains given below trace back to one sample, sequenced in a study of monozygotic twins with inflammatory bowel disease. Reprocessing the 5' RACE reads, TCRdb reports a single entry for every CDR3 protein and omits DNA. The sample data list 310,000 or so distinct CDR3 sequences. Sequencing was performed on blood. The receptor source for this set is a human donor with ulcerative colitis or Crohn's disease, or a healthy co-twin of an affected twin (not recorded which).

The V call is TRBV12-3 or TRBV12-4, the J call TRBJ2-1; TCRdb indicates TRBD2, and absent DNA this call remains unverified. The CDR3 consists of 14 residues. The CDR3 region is CASSQSGGFNEQFF.

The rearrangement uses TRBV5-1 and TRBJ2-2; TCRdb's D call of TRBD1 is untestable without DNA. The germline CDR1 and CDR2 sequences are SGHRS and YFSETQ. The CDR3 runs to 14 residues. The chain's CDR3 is CASSIPSSAGELFF.

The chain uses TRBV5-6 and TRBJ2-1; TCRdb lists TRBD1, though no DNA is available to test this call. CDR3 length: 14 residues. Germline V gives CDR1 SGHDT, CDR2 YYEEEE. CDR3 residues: CASSLTGQGNEQFF.

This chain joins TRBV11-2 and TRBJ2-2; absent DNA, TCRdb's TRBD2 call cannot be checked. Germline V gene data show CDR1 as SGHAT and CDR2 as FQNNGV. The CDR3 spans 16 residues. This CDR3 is CASSLAPSGNTGELFF.

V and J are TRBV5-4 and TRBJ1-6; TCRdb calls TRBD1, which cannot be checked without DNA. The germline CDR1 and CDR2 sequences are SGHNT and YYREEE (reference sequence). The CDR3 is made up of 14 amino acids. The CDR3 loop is CASSYGQGYSPLHF.

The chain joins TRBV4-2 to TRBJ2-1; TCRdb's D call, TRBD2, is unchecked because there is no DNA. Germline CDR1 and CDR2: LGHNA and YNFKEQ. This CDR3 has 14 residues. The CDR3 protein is CASSQDRTSVEQFF.

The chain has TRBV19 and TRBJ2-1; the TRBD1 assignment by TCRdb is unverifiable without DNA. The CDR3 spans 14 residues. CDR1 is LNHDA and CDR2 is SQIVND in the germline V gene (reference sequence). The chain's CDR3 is CATERTGDHDEQFF. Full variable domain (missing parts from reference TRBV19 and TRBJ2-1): DGGITQSPKYLFRKEGQNVTLSCEQNLNHDAMYWYRQDPGQGLRLIYYSQIVNDFQKGDIAEGYSVSREKKESFPLTVTSAQKNPTAFYLCATERTGDHDEQFFGPGTRLTVL.

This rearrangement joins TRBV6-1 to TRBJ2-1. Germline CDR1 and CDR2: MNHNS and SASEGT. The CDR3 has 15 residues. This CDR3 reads CASSQSGAPYNEQFF.

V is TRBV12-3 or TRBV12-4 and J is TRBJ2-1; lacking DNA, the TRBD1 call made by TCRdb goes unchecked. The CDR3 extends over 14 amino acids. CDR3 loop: CASSPGTPINEQFF.

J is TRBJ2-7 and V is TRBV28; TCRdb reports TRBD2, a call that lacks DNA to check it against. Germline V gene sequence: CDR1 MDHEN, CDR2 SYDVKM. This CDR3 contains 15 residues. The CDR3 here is CASRTGTSGSYEQYF. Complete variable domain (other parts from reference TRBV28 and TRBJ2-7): DVKVTQSSRYLVKRTGEKVFLECVQDMDHENMFWYRQDPGLGLRLIYFSYDVKMKEKGDIPEGYSVSREKKERFSLILESASTNQTSMYLCASRTGTSGSYEQYFGPGTRLTVT.

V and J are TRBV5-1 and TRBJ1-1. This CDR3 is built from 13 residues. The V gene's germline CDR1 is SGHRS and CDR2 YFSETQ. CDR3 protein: CASSLVSHTEAFF.

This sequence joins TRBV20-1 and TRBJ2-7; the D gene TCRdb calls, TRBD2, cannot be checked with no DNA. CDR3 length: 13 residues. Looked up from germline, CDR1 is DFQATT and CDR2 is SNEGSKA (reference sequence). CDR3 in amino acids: CSPPRGGSYEQYF.

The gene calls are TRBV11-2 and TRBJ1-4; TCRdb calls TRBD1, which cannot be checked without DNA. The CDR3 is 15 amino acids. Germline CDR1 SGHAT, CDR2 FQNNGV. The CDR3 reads CASSLGAGRYEKLFF.

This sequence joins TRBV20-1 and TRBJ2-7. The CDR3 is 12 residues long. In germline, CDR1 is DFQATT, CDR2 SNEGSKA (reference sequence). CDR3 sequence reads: CSARGTAYEQYF.

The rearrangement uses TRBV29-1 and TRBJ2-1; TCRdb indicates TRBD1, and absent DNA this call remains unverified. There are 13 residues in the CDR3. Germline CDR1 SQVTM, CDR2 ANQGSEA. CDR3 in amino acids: CSVGDRYLDEQFF.

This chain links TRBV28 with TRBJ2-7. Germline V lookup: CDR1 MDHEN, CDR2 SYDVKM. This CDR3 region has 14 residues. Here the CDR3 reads CATTGTSSSYEQYF.

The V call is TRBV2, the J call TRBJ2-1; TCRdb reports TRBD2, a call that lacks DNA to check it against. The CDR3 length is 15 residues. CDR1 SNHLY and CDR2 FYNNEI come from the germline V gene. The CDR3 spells CASSGGVRSYNEQFF.

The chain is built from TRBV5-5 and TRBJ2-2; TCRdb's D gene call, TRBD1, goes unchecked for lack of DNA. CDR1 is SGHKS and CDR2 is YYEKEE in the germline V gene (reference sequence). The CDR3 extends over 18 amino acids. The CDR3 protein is CASSLFIGTGSNTGELFF.

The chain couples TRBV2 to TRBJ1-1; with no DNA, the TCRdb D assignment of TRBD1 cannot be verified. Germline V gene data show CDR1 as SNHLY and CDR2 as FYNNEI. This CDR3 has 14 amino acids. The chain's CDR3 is CASRTQGRDTEAFF.

The CDR3 loop is CASTDNGQGYTGELFF. The chain recombines TRBV6-1 with TRBJ2-2; the D gene TCRdb calls, TRBD1, cannot be checked with no DNA. The CDR3 is 16 amino acids. Germline loops: CDR1 MNHNS, CDR2 SASEGT.